In its sample, the clone carrying this T cell receptor beta chain ranks as medium-sized. The data were obtained in a study of blood T cell repertoires in COVID-19. Turning to the study itself: Sites in the United States, Italy and Spain provided acute and convalescent COVID-19 samples. The cDNA or gDNA used as material had been derived from T cells, B-cell-depleted T cells, or PBMCs.

V was shortened by 7 bases and J by 13 bases, with 20 bases between the two germline ends. The germline V gene encodes CDR1 LNHDA and CDR2 SQIVND (reference sequence). This CDR3 region has 14 residues. In the original workflow: Reference gene primer amplification in the assay estimated nucleated cell counts. Sequencing used immunoSEQ multiplex PCR; TCRdb keeps in-frame clones, though not all of them. That table supplies the V and J calls and clone size; D and trimming were determined from the DNA. The sample has over 200,000 clones; roughly 80% are singletons. Input material: peripheral blood. The V call is TRBV19, the J call TRBJ1-6; TRBD1 might be the D (6 bases). This TCR was sampled from a man in his forties or fifties with active or convalescent COVID-19. The chain's CDR3 is CASTVPDSEQPLHF. The DNA for the CDR3 is TGTGCCAGTACCGTACCGGACAGCGAACAGCCCCTCCACTTT.